The 18 T cell receptor beta chains in this list originate from one sample, sequenced in a study of graft-versus-host responses after intestinal transplantation. The table came from immunoSEQ multiplex PCR; TCRdb's copy has only in-frame clones and leaves some out. Among over 60,000 clones listed, 89% were seen once. Graft samples were processed, releasing intraepithelial and lamina propria lymphocytes. This sample comprised ileum tissue, obtained 350 to 400 days after transplant. All receptors derive from a human patient who received an intestinal transplant, so some T cells may come from the graft donor.

In its sample, this clone was seen a few times. The V and J genes are TRBV21-1 and TRBJ2-1; the D call TRBD1 from the table was never checked on the DNA. TRBV21-1 is a documented pseudogene. The length of the CDR3 is 15 residues. The CDR3 region has the DNA TGTGCCAGCAGCAATAGACAGCCCTCCTACAATGAGCAGTTCTTC. The encoded protein is CASSNRQPSYNEQFF.

This rearrangement joins TRBV6-6 to TRBJ2-3, with TRBD2 matching 9 bases. This CDR3 region has 15 residues. V was pared by 5 bases and J by 5 bases, with 8 bases of the junction left unmatched. In germline, CDR1 is MNHNY, CDR2 SVGAGI (reference sequence). The CDR3 here is CASSPQREAGDTQYF. The CDR3 DNA follows: TGTGCCAGCAGTCCCCAGCGGGAGGCGGGAGATACGCAGTATTTT.

This clone has more than one count but fewer than ten. The chain is built from TRBV6-6 and TRBJ2-1; a weak D match, TRBD2 (5 bases). The length of the CDR3 is 14 residues. Trimming pared 2 bases from V and 4 bases from J, leaving 9 bases between. Germline V gene lookup returns CDR1 MNHNY and CDR2 SVGAGI (reference sequence). The CDR3 loop is CASSYLRTYNEQFF. In DNA, the CDR3 is TGTGCCAGCAGTTACCTCCGGACTTACAATGAGCAGTTCTTC.

The gene calls are TRBV6-6 and TRBJ2-5; D may match TRBD1 or TRBD2 (6 bases each). This CDR3 has 16 residues. Trimming removed 2 bases from V and 2 bases from J, with 15 bases in between. Germline-derived CDR1 and CDR2 are MNHNY and SVGAGI (reference sequence). The CDR3 region is CASSYVGGTGQETQYF. The CDR3 bases are TGTGCCAGCAGTTACGTCGGGGGCACTGGGCAAGAGACCCAGTACTTC.

The rearrangement joins TRBV2 to TRBJ2-5; TRBD1 aligns across 8 bases. V gave up 0 bases and J gave up 5 bases; unmatched junction bases: 8. The CDR3 is made up of 16 amino acids. Germline V gives CDR1 SNHLY, CDR2 FYNNEI. CDR3 nucleotides: TGTGCCAGCAGTGAAGCGACTCAGGGGGCTAGGGAGACCCAGTACTTC. Translating gives CASSEATQGARETQYF.

This rearrangement joins TRBV28 to TRBJ2-7; maybe TRBD1 (5 bases). The CDR3 runs 13 residues. Trimming left V 2 bases short and J 2 bases short, with 7 bases between. Germline V gives CDR1 MDHEN, CDR2 SYDVKM. CDR3 amino acids: CASSLRQTYEQYF. CDR3 sequence (DNA): TGTGCCAGCAGTTTACGACAGACCTACGAGCAGTACTTC.

V is TRBV2 and J is TRBJ2-5, with D perhaps matching TRBD2 (5 bases). The V end lost 3 bases, the J end lost 4 bases, and 18 bases lay between the germline ends. CDR1 SNHLY and CDR2 FYNNEI come from the germline V gene. This CDR3 spans 16 amino acids. The CDR3 reads CASSEYPGFYTETQYF. The CDR3, as DNA: TGTGCCAGCAGTGAGTACCCGGGATTCTACACAGAGACCCAGTACTTC.

The chain joins TRBV5-6 to TRBJ2-5; D perhaps matches TRBD2 (6 bases). The germline V gene encodes CDR1 SGHDT and CDR2 YYEEEE. CDR3 length equals 14 residues. V was clipped by 4 bases and J by 5 bases, with 15 bases between them. For the CDR3, the DNA is TGTGCCAGCAGCCTTTGGCTAGCGTGGGAGACCCAGTACTTC. This codes for CASSLWLAWETQYF.

V usage is TRBV28 and J usage is TRBJ1-5, with D possibly being TRBD1 (5 bases). Germline loops: CDR1 MDHEN, CDR2 SYDVKM. V lost 3 bases and J 5 bases, leaving 14 bases between the germline ends. This CDR3 spans 15 amino acids. Here the CDR3 DNA reads TGTGCCAGCAGTTTTGCGGGGGAAGGGTATCAGCCCCAGCATTTT. Translating gives CASSFAGEGYQPQHF.

J is TRBJ2-1 and V is TRBV4-1; the D call may be TRBD1 or TRBD2 (5 bases each). V lost 0 bases to trimming and J lost 6 bases, with 24 bases between them. This CDR3 is built from 19 residues. CDR1 and CDR2 (germline): MGHRA, YSYEKL. In DNA form, the CDR3 reads TGCGCCAGCAGCCAAGAGGGTACTTATTCCTCTTGGGGGTTCAATGAGCAGTTCTTC. It yields the protein CASSQEGTYSSWGFNEQFF.

This rearrangement joins TRBV29-1 to TRBJ2-1, with TRBD2 identical over 16 bases. V lost 7 bases, J lost 2 bases, and 8 bases stayed unmatched. The CDR3 totals 17 residues. Looked up from germline, CDR1 is SQVTM and CDR2 is ANQGSEA. CDR3 amino acids: CSAHPGLAGGPYNEQFF. CDR3 coding DNA: TGCAGCGCACACCCGGGACTAGCGGGAGGGCCCTACAATGAGCAGTTCTTC.

This clone has only one observation. The rearrangement joins TRBV6-6 to TRBJ2-7; TRBD1 matches 9 bases. V lost 7 bases, J lost 3 bases, and 13 bases stayed unmatched. The CDR3 has 16 residues. Germline V CDR1 and CDR2: MNHNY, SVGAGI (reference sequence). This CDR3 reads CASTQGQGVFGYEQYF. The CDR3 nucleotides are TGTGCCAGCACCCAGGGACAGGGCGTCTTCGGCTACGAGCAGTACTTC.

The genes are TRBV2 and TRBJ2-7, with 7 bases fitting TRBD1. The length of the CDR3 is 14 residues. Germline CDR1 is SNHLY and CDR2 is FYNNEI. J was trimmed by 2 bases and V by 3 bases; bases with no gene match: 4. DNA for the CDR3: TGTGCCAGCAGTGATGTGCAGGGGGCCTACGAGCAGTACTTC. Translation gives CASSDVQGAYEQYF.

CDR3 DNA: TGCGCCAGCAGCCAAGATTGGGGGGGCTACACCTTC. It yields the protein CASSQDWGGYTF. The chain recombines TRBV4-1 with TRBJ1-2; D possibly corresponds to TRBD1 (5 bases). The CDR3 has 12 residues. CDR1 MGHRA and CDR2 YSYEKL come from the germline V gene. The germline V and J ends were trimmed by 0 bases and 8 bases, with 7 bases remaining between them.

This clone was counted only a few times. This rearrangement joins TRBV6-5 to TRBJ1-5; D unresolved. Germline V CDR1 and CDR2: MNHEY, SVGAGI. The CDR3 totals 13 residues. Between the trimmed V and J ends, which lost 5 bases and 4 bases, there was a span of 9 bases. The CDR3: CASSRSNNQPQHF. CDR3 sequence (DNA): TGTGCCAGCAGTCGGTCCAATAATCAGCCCCAGCATTTT.

The chain has TRBV28 and TRBJ1-2; 8 positions agree with TRBD1. The CDR3 loop spans 14 amino acids. Germline CDR1 reads MDHEN; CDR2 reads SYDVKM. The ends lost 3 bases at V and 4 bases at J; junction bases unmatched: 4. CDR3 residues: CASSLGTGLYGYTF. The CDR3 DNA sequence: TGTGCCAGCAGTTTGGGGACAGGACTCTATGGCTACACCTTC.

This chain connects TRBV25-1 to TRBJ1-2; no clear D. V lost 2 bases and J lost 4, with 5 bases in between. The CDR3 sequence is 12 residues long. CDR1 and CDR2 from the germline V gene are MGHDK and SYGVNS. Written as DNA, the CDR3 is TGTGCCAGCAGTGAAGGGCCCTATGGCTACACCTTC. Its translation is CASSEGPYGYTF.

This clone has just one count. The V gene is TRBV4-2, the J gene TRBJ2-1; a possible D gene is TRBD1 (7 bases). V lost 2 bases and J lost 10, with 21 bases in between. Germline-derived CDR1 and CDR2 are LGHNA and YNFKEQ. The CDR3 spans 16 residues. The CDR3 coding sequence is TGTGCCAGCAGCCAACCGGCCCAGGGGGGCGAAAAGGAGCAGTTCTTC. This translates into CASSQPAQGGEKEQFF.